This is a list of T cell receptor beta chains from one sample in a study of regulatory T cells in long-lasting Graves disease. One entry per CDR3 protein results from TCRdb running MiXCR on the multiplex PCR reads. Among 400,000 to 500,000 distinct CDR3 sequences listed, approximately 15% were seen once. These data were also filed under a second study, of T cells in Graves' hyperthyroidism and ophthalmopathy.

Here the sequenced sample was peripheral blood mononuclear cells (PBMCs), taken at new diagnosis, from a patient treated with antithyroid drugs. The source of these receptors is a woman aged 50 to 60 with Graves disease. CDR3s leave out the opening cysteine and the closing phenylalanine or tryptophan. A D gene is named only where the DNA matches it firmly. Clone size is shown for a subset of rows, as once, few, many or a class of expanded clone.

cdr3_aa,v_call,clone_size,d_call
ASSYSTAPYGYT,TRBV6-5,many,NA
SVSREGTGELF,TRBV29-1,few,TRBD2
SVEVSGANVLT,TRBV29-1,many,NA
ASSSDTNTEAF,TRBV7-6,many,NA
SAPDRSPAGELF,TRBV20-1,NA,TRBD1
SVEGWTDQETQY,TRBV29-1,NA,NA
AIGKGETQY,TRBV10-3,many,NA
ASSWAPDQLEQY,TRBV2,many,NA
ASSVGDQGFYNEQF,TRBV5-5,few,NA
ASMERSYEQY,TRBV19,NA,NA
ASSASGLQETQY,TRBV7-7,few,TRBD2
ASSMIESNTEAF,TRBV19,NA,NA
ASSRDSGMNTEAF,TRBV3-1,many,TRBD1
ASSLGVLAGAIRDEQS,TRBV7-3,NA,TRBD2
ASSEPGGEGDTQY,TRBV6-2/TRBV6-3,few,TRBD2
ASSPGQGVGAF,TRBV12-3/TRBV12-4,many,TRBD1
ASRPPGDTQY,TRBV7-9,many,NA
ASSLGEVSMYGTQY,TRBV27,many,NA
ASSPGQGNIYEQY,TRBV7-9,NA,TRBD1
ASSPRLAANTQY,TRBV7-9,many,TRBD2
ASSSGKSSYEQY,TRBV7-9,NA,NA
ASRRAEAGNTIY,TRBV3-1,many,NA
ASSQDRGQGEMLAF,TRBV3-1,NA,TRBD1
ASSYGGHKETQY,TRBV9,NA,NA
ANSPVGAGVDNEQF,TRBV12-3/TRBV12-4,NA,TRBD2
ASSSPGVAEYNEQF,TRBV28,many,NA
ASSPQSSGNTIY,TRBV3-1,many,NA
ASSGGSGANEQF,TRBV5-4,many,NA
AAQGTEETQY,TRBV10-2,once,TRBD1
ASRSRYNEQF,TRBV19,NA,NA
ASSLLAGGESSTDTQY,TRBV13,NA,TRBD2
ASSTSTGGGETQY,TRBV25-1,few,TRBD1
SVEARFGGRKYNEQF,TRBV29-1,few,TRBD2
ASSQGVGAGGPDTQY,TRBV5-5,NA,TRBD2
ASSSPTGVTGELF,TRBV12-3/TRBV12-4,many,TRBD1
ASSWGNYEQY,TRBV6-5,many,NA
ASTSGGGEKLF,TRBV5-1,many,NA
ASRKQGDRWGYT,TRBV28,NA,NA
ASSWTLTDTQY,TRBV28,many,NA
ASSLGSGYT,TRBV5-1,NA,NA
ASSLSRGQAYEQY,TRBV11-2,many,TRBD1
ASSMTYGELF,TRBV19,NA,NA
ASSRGGSVYEQY,TRBV5-5,many,NA
ASTPHGTGYEQY,TRBV28,many,NA